The 24 T cell receptor beta chains reported below all come from one sample, sequenced in a study of cytomegalovirus exposure and HLA in healthy donors. 13 Jbeta primers and 60 Vbeta primers were used for the PCR. Produced via immunoSEQ multiplex PCR; TCRdb's table is partial and in-frame only. The repertoire table contains more than 25,000 clones. Material for sequencing was PBMCs. These receptors originate from a man aged 25-45 years in good health and CMV-seronegative.

The chain employs TRBV29-1 and TRBJ1-1; 10 positions agree with TRBD1. The ends lost 7 bases at V and 4 bases at J; junction bases unmatched: 6. The germline CDR1 and CDR2 sequences are SQVTM and ANQGSEA. The CDR3 is 13 residues long. The CDR3, as DNA: TGCAGCGCAGACAGGGGGCGCATCACTGAAGCTTTCTTT. Translated, it gives CSADRGRITEAFF.

The chain combines TRBV28 with TRBJ1-2; 9 positions agree with TRBD1. V shed 4 bases and J 5 bases; nucleotides not matched to a gene: 11. Germline assignment: CDR1 MDHEN and CDR2 SYDVKM. The CDR3 sequence is 16 residues long. As DNA, the CDR3 is TGTGCCAGCAGTTCCTCCGGACAGGGGATATATTATGGCTACACCTTC. This codes for CASSSSGQGIYYGYTF.

CDR3 nucleotide sequence: TGTGCCAGTATCCGGACAGGGGGATATAGCAATCAGCCCCAGCATTTT. Translation: CASIRTGGYSNQPQHF. V usage is TRBV19 and J usage is TRBJ1-5; 10 nucleotides match TRBD1. This CDR3 region has 16 residues. Per germline, CDR1 LNHDA and CDR2 SQIVND (reference sequence). V trimming: 7 bases; J trimming: 0 bases; junction bases outside the gene matches: 6.

This chain joins TRBV4-2 and TRBJ2-7; 8 nucleotides line up with TRBD2. V was clipped by 1 base and J by 5 bases; unmatched bases: 10. This CDR3 spans 16 amino acids. The V gene's germline CDR1 is LGHNA and CDR2 YNFKEQ. The CDR3 region has the DNA TGTGCCAGCAGCCAAGCTGTGGGCGGGGGGCTGAACGAGCAGTACTTC. Translated, it gives CASSQAVGGGLNEQYF.

The gene calls are TRBV28 and TRBJ1-5; weak D call: TRBD1 (6 bases). Germline V gene lookup returns CDR1 MDHEN and CDR2 SYDVKM. The CDR3 loop spans 12 amino acids. The V and J ends lost 7 bases and 2 bases respectively, with 6 bases between them. The CDR3 loop reads CASKGGNQPQHF. The CDR3 region has the DNA TGTGCCAGCAAGGGGGGCAATCAGCCCCAGCATTTT.

The chain carries TRBV7-2 and TRBJ2-7, with 8 bases lining up with TRBD2. Losses at the gene ends were 1 base for V and 6 bases for J; bases not matched to a gene: 5. CDR1 and CDR2 from the germline V gene are SGHTA and FQGNSA. This CDR3 is 14 amino acids long. Written as DNA, the CDR3 is TGTGCCAGCAGCTTAGTTGGACTAGCTGGCGAGCAGTACTTC. Translated, it gives CASSLVGLAGEQYF.

A note on this clone: One end of the junction is discordant with germline, which a read error may explain. This chain uses TRBV7-2 with TRBJ1-5, with D perhaps TRBD1 (5 bases). CDR3 size: 12 residues. Germline V gene lookup returns CDR1 SGHTA and CDR2 FQGNSA. DNA of the CDR3: TGTGCCAGCAGCTCCAGGGATCAGCCCCAGCACTTT. This gives the protein CASSSRDQPQHF.

The J gene is TRBJ1-5, the V gene TRBV10-3; possible D gene TRBD1, 5 bases. The V and J ends lost 10 bases and 2 bases respectively, with 15 bases between them. The CDR3 totals 14 residues. Germline assignment: CDR1 ENHRY and CDR2 SYGVKD. The CDR3 coding sequence is TGTGCCACCAAACTTCAGGGCGGCAATCAGCCCCAGCATTTT. Protein sequence: CATKLQGGNQPQHF.

The chain employs TRBV5-1 and TRBJ2-1; 9 bases fit TRBD1. The CDR3 has 14 residues. Trimming at V came to 3 bases and at J to 7 bases, leaving 5 bases not matched to a gene. CDR1 is SGHRS and CDR2 is YFSETQ in the germline V gene. CDR3 sequence: CASSSRQGVNEQFF. The CDR3 DNA is TGCGCCAGCAGCTCTCGACAGGGGGTAAATGAGCAGTTCTTC.

V usage is TRBV28 and J usage is TRBJ2-7, with 7 bases fitting TRBD1. CDR3 size: 14 residues. The germline V gene has CDR1 MDHEN and CDR2 SYDVKM. The V segment lost 4 bases and the J segment 3 bases; nucleotides outside the gene matches: 6. CDR3 DNA: TGTGCCAGCAGTTGGGGACAGTCCTACTACGAGCAGTACTTC. Protein product: CASSWGQSYYEQYF.

The CDR3 loop is CASSSSGGRGTGELFF. The CDR3 region has the DNA TGTGCCAGCAGCTCAAGCGGGGGCCGGGGCACCGGGGAGCTGTTTTTT. V usage is TRBV7-3 and J usage is TRBJ2-2, with 8 bases lining up with TRBD2. This CDR3 spans 16 amino acids. V shed 4 bases, J shed 4 bases, and the junction held 8 bases outside the gene matches. The V gene's germline CDR1 is SGHTA and CDR2 FQGTGA.

The chain uses TRBV30 and TRBJ2-5, with TRBD2 matching over 12 bases. Germline V gives CDR1 GTSNPN, CDR2 SVGIG (reference sequence). V shed 3 bases and J 5 bases; nucleotides not matched to a gene: 7. This CDR3 spans 15 amino acids. The CDR3 loop is CAWRILAGGPETQYF. Here the CDR3 DNA reads TGTGCCTGGAGGATCCTAGCGGGGGGGCCGGAGACCCAGTACTTC.

The V gene is TRBV27, the J gene TRBJ2-3; the D gene is possibly TRBD2 (7 bases). The CDR3 is made up of 16 amino acids. CDR1 and CDR2 from the germline V gene are MNHEY and SMNVEV (reference sequence). V was trimmed by 7 bases and J by 2 bases, leaving 19 bases between them. The CDR3 region has the DNA TGTGCCAGCAATCACGGGGGGCCCCAATACACAGATACGCAGTATTTT. Translating it yields CASNHGGPQYTDTQYF.

The chain carries TRBV9 and TRBJ1-2; 8 bases match TRBD1. The CDR3 is 14 residues long. Germline CDR1 and CDR2: SGDLS and YYNGEE. V lost 4 bases and J lost 0; bases outside the gene matches: 2. DNA for the CDR3: TGTGCCAGCAGCCCGACAGGGGCTAACTATGGCTACACCTTC. Protein: CASSPTGANYGYTF.

The gene calls are TRBV6-1 and TRBJ2-7; D is unclear. This CDR3 contains 14 residues. From germline, CDR1 is MNHNS and CDR2 SASEGT. V lost 0 bases and J lost 3, with 9 bases in between. The CDR3 coding sequence is TGTGCCAGCAGTGAAGCGCACGGGTTCTACGAGCAGTACTTC. It specifies CASSEAHGFYEQYF.

The chain links TRBV14 to TRBJ2-7, with 10 bases lining up with TRBD1. V trimming: 4 bases; J trimming: 1 base; junction bases outside the gene matches: 13. Looked up from germline, CDR1 is SGHDN and CDR2 is FVKESK. The CDR3 runs 18 residues. In DNA form, the CDR3 reads TGTGCCAGCAGCCGAAGATGGGGACAGGGGACGATGTCCTACGAGCAGTACTTC. It encodes CASSRRWGQGTMSYEQYF.

The J gene is TRBJ2-3, the V gene TRBV7-2; D not certain. Germline loops: CDR1 SGHTA, CDR2 FQGNSA. Trimming cost V 5 bases and J 2 bases, with 8 bases left between them. This CDR3 spans 13 amino acids. The CDR3 region has the DNA TGTGCCAGCAGCCCCCCCTCCACAGATACGCAGTATTTT. Translating it yields CASSPPSTDTQYF.

V is TRBV29-1 and J is TRBJ1-5; possible D gene TRBD1, 5 bases. Trimming removed 4 bases at V and 3 bases at J, with 7 bases between. The length of the CDR3 is 12 residues. Germline assignment: CDR1 SQVTM and CDR2 ANQGSEA. In nucleotides, the CDR3 is TGCAGCGTTGTGGGGCCCAATCAGCCCCAGCATTTT. It translates to CSVVGPNQPQHF.

The chain carries TRBV2 and TRBJ1-3; 8 bases are a match to TRBD1. CDR1 is SNHLY, CDR2 FYNNEI, per germline. V shed 6 bases, J shed 2 bases, and the junction held 0 bases outside the gene matches. The CDR3 covers 13 residues. In DNA, the CDR3 is TGTGCCAGCAGACAGGGGGCTGGAAACACCATATATTTT. Translating gives CASRQGAGNTIYF. The full variable domain, completed using reference TRBV2 and TRBJ1-3, is EPEVTQTPSHQVTQMGQEVILRCVPISNHLYFYWYRQILGQKVEFLVSFYNNEISEKSEIFDDQFSVERPDGSNFTLKIRSTKLEDSAMYFCASRQGAGNTIYFGEGSWLTVV.

J is TRBJ2-7 and V is TRBV6-1, with D perhaps TRBD1 (6 bases). This CDR3 has 15 residues. In germline, CDR1 is MNHNS, CDR2 SASEGT. V lost 5 bases and J lost 4, with 18 bases in between. The CDR3 nucleotides are TGTGCCAGCAGTATTGACAGGAGTGGAATATACGAGCAGTACTTC. This encodes CASSIDRSGIYEQYF.

J is TRBJ2-7 and V is TRBV28; a possible D gene is TRBD1 (6 bases). The germline V gene encodes CDR1 MDHEN and CDR2 SYDVKM. This CDR3 is built from 14 residues. V was clipped by 9 bases and J by 1 base, with 16 bases between them. The CDR3 sequence: CASLGQPFSYEQYF. CDR3 DNA sequence: TGTGCCAGTCTCGGACAGCCGTTTTCCTACGAGCAGTACTTC.

The genes are TRBV19 and TRBJ1-6; 7 bases agree with TRBD1. J was trimmed by 4 bases and V by 7 bases; bases with no gene match: 1. This CDR3 has 13 amino acids. Germline V gene lookup returns CDR1 LNHDA and CDR2 SQIVND (reference sequence). CDR3: CASMGQYNSPLHF. DNA for the CDR3: TGTGCCAGTATGGGACAGTATAATTCACCCCTCCACTTT.

V is TRBV7-8 and J is TRBJ2-5; 9 bases are a match to TRBD2. The germline V gene encodes CDR1 SGHVS and CDR2 FQNEAQ. V lost 5 bases to trimming and J lost 5 bases; unmatched junction nucleotides: 12. CDR3 length equals 16 residues. Written as DNA, the CDR3 is TGTGCCAGCAGCACCATGGGACTAGCAGTGCGGGAGACCCAGTACTTC. This encodes CASSTMGLAVRETQYF.

The chain links TRBV18 to TRBJ2-7; 8 bases fit TRBD1. Germline V gene data show CDR1 as KGHSH and CDR2 as LQKENI. The CDR3 spans 14 residues. Germline trimming cut 3 bases from V and 5 bases from J; bases unmatched to any gene: 6. The CDR3 DNA sequence: TGTGCCAGCTCACCGCCGTCGGACAGGGACGAGCAGTACTTC. Its translation: CASSPPSDRDEQYF.